This entry concerns a single T cell receptor (beta chain). From germline, CDR1 is SGDLS and CDR2 YYNGEE. This CDR3 region has 17 residues. Unmatched junction bases numbered 5, after V lost 3 bases and J lost 4 bases. This entry is derived from a study of T cell responses to AZD1222 COVID-19 vaccine. Method: immunoSEQ multiplex PCR; TCRdb's copy keeps in-frame clones and lacks some. The sample has some 48,000 clones, roughly 85% seen once. This rearrangement joins TRBV9 to TRBJ2-2; 14 bases are shared with TRBD2. The specimen comprised peripheral blood, sampled 28 days after the second AZD1222 dose. The TCR comes from an adult who received the AZD1222 COVID-19 vaccine. DNA for the CDR3: TGTGCCAGCAGCGCGCGAGGGACTAGCGGGAGCACCGGGGAGCTGTTTTTT. It is translated as CASSARGTSGSTGELFF.